The source of this TCR beta chain is a study of radiotherapy plus CTLA-4 blockade in lung cancer. Study context: Objective responses arose in roughly 17% of patients, and approximately 28% experienced disease control. Points from the study as a whole: Clones of tumor-derived TCRs expanded in blood after radiotherapy plus ipilimumab. Interferon-beta, together with early blood T cell clone dynamics, reportedly best predicted response.

Chemo-refractory metastatic non-small-cell lung cancer patients received focal radiation with ipilimumab CTLA-4 blockade. Method: immunoSEQ multiplex PCR; TCRdb's copy keeps in-frame clones and lacks some. The sample lists 90,000 to 150,000 clones, roughly 74% seen once, with 4.5% to 6.5% in the top ten. This clone has only one observation. Its antigen is not known. Germline V CDR1 and CDR2: SGHDN, FVKESK. This CDR3 region has 13 residues. V lost 0 bases to trimming and J lost 9 bases, with 11 bases between them. The TCR sequence derives from a human donor with non-small cell lung cancer who had a partial response to radiotherapy plus ipilimumab. The chain recombines TRBV14 with TRBJ1-1; D call uncertain. The starting material was peripheral blood, obtained from a patient treated with radiotherapy plus ipilimumab. The DNA of the CDR3 is TGTGCCAGCAGCCAAGATCTTGGTCAGAAAGCTTTCTTT. Translating gives CASSQDLGQKAFF.